The present T cell receptor beta chain was sequenced within a study of OX40 agonist ivuxolimab in advanced cancers. Background on the whole study: Ivuxolimab was a fully human IgG2 agonistic monoclonal antibody targeting the costimulatory receptor OX40 (CD134). Intravenous ivuxolimab was administered to patients every 2 weeks at six dose levels: 0.01, 0.1, 0.3, 1.5, 3 and 10 mg/kg. Of the roughly 52 patients in dose escalation, 19 had hepatocellular carcinoma, about 15 had melanoma, 9 had renal cell carcinoma and 9 had head and neck cancer. In the dose-escalation cohort, 82.7% of patients were male, and the mean age was approximately 60 years, with a range of 23 to 79. Prior anti-PD-1, anti-PD-L1 or anti-CTLA-4 therapy was permitted, and about 40% of dose-escalation patients had received checkpoint inhibitors. Three dose-escalation patients achieved partial responses, one with hepatocellular carcinoma and two with cutaneous melanoma. The point of sequencing TCRbeta in the periphery was to test whether ivuxolimab changed TCR sequence diversity and drove clonal T-cell expansion. The paper covers the monotherapy dose-escalation part of the phase I ivuxolimab trial, which included N ≈ 52 patients. The investigation overall reported the following: The antigen specificity of the peripheral T cells that underwent clonal expansion was not determined. Clonal expansion of both CD4+ and CD8+ blood T cells was observed from baseline to week 6 at doses 0.1 to 3.0 mg/kg. After ivuxolimab, CD8+ T cells had more expanded clones than CD4+ T cells on average. In the 0.1-3.0 mg/kg groups, partial responders were among the patients with the lowest normalized peripheral clonal expansion, particularly in CD8+ T cells. Low levels of normalized T-cell clonal expansion were also seen in some patients who did not respond.

CDR1 and CDR2 were assigned from the germline V gene as KGHSH and LQKENI. Including the terminal cysteine and phenylalanine, the CDR3 comprises 15 residues. The retained sequence is limited to the CDR3, 45 bases, with the frame set at the first base. For this chain, trimming is 3 bases at the V end and 3 bases at the J end, and the number of junction bases without a gene match is 8. This clone showed up just once. Its antigen specificity is not known. No quality values exist for individual bases; no much larger clone is one base distant. Patients with a history of autoimmune disease or receiving systemic immunosuppression were excluded from the trial. Peripheral blood for TCR sequencing was drawn from every dose cohort at baseline, at cycle 4 day 1 and at cycle 7 day 1. Samples were obtained from an open-label, multicenter, first-in-human phase I dose-escalation trial of ivuxolimab. Adults with locally advanced or metastatic head and neck squamous cell, hepatocellular, melanoma or renal cell carcinoma were enrolled in the trial. Before TCR sequencing, CD4+ T cells and CD8+ T cells from peripheral blood were sorted into separate populations.

For sequencing of the TCRbeta CDR3 region, genomic DNA was extracted from the sorted cells. The immunoSEQ Assay was used for sequencing of TCRbeta CDR3 regions. TCRdb obtained this table from immuneACCESS and retained in-frame rearrangements with V and J assigned. These tables miss some clones; where compared with another copy, unresolved V genes account for less than half of the shortfall, and the remainder is unexplained. This sample holds about 64,000 clones; approximately 90% were observed only once. 0.67% of the sample is in the top ten clones. The specimen was CD4+ or CD8+ T cells sorted from blood, collected in a trial of the OX40 agonist ivuxolimab. The clonotype comes from an adult with an advanced solid tumor such as melanoma, head and neck, liver or kidney cancer. The V and J genes are TRBV18 and TRBJ2-7, with 7 central nucleotides matching TRBD2. The sequenced DNA is TGTGCCAGCTCACCTAACCAGCGGGACCACTACGAGCAGTACTTC. The resulting protein is CASSPNQRDHYEQYF.